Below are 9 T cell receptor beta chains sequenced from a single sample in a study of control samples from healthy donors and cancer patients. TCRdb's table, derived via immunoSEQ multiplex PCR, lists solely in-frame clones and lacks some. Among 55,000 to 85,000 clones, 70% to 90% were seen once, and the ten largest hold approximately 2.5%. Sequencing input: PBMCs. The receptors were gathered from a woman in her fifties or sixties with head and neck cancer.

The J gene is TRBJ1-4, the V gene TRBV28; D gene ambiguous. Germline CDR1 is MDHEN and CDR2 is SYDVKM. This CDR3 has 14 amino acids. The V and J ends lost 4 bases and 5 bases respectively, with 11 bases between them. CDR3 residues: CASSSLGRNEKLFF. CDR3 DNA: TGTGCCAGCAGTTCCTTGGGAAGGAATGAAAAACTGTTTTTT.

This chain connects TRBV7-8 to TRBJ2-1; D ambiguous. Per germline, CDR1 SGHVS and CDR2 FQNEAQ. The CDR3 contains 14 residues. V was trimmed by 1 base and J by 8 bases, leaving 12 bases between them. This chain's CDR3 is CASSLGSSGYEQFF. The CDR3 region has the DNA TGTGCCAGCAGCTTAGGTTCTTCTGGGTATGAGCAGTTCTTC.

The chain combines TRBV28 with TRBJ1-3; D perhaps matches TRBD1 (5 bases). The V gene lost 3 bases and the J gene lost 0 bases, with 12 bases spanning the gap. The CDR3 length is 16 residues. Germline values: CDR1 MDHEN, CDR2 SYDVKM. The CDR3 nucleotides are TGTGCCAGCAGTTTGCCCGGGGCAGCCTCTGGAAACACCATATATTTT. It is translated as CASSLPGAASGNTIYF.

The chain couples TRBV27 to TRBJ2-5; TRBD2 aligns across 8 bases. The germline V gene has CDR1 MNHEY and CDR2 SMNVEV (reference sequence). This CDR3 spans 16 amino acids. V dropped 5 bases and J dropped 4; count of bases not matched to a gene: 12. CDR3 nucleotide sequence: TGTGCCAGCAGTCGGGTCACGGGGGGGCCAGGAGAGACCCAGTACTTC. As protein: CASSRVTGGPGETQYF.

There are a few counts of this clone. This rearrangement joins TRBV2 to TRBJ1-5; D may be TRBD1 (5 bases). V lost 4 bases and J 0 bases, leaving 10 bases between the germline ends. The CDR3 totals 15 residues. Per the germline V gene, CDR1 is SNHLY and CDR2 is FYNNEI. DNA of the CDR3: TGTGCCAGCAGTGTCGGGGGGGTTAGCAATCAGCCCCAGCATTTT. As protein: CASSVGGVSNQPQHF.

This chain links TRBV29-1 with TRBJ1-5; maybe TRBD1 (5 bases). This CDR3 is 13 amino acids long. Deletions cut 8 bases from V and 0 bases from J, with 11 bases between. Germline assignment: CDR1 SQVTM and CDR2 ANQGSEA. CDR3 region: CSTGEYSNQPQHF. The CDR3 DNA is TGCAGCACAGGAGAATATAGCAATCAGCCCCAGCATTTT.

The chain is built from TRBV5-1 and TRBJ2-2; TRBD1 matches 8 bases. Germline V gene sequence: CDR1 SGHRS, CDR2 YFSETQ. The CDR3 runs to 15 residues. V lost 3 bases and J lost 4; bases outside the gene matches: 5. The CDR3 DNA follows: TGCGCCAGCAGCTCGCAGGGGGCAGGCACCGGGGAGCTGTTTTTT. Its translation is CASSSQGAGTGELFF.

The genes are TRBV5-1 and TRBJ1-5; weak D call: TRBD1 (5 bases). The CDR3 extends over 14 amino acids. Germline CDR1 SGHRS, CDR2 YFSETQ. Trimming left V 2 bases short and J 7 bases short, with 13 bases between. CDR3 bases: TGCGCCAGCAGCTTATACGGGGGAGGCCAGCCCCAGCATTTT. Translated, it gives CASSLYGGGQPQHF.

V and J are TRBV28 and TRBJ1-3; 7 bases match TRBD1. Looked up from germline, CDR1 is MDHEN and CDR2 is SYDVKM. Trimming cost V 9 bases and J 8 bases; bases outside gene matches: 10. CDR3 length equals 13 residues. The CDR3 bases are TGTGCCAGTAGGGACAGCTCTCTACACACCATATATTTT. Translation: CASRDSSLHTIYF.